One T cell receptor (beta chain) is described in this entry. The target of this receptor is not known. No much larger clone exists at a distance of one base, and base qualities are not known. The sample comes from a study of blood T cell repertoires in COVID-19 (dated by TCRdb to 2020 to 2022). About the study as a whole: Samples from collaborators originated in the United States, Italy and Spain and spanned both the acute and convalescent phases of COVID-19. The material from the prospective study consisted of cDNA or gDNA derived from T cells, B-cell-depleted T cells, or PBMCs. The dataset comprised deeply sampled blood TCRbeta repertoires from subjects exposed to, actively infected with, or recovered from COVID-19. A freely available public database, intended as a resource for researchers studying the immune response to SARS-CoV-2, is where the repertoires were released. The samples were drawn from two sources: the first 160 participants of the ongoing ImmuneRACE study, and 1,200 or so subjects contributed by 6 global collaborators. Nearly every sample came with metadata listing a de-identified subject ID, COVID-19 status, age in years and sex. HLA class I and class II types, where available, came from metadata supplied by the sample provider rather than from assay-based typing.

One collaborating source in Seattle enrolled patients during active infection and followed them longitudinally through the course of disease. Whole blood was collected in K2EDTA tubes by collaborating institutions according to the institutions' own protocols. For TCRbeta analysis, collaborators shipped samples as frozen whole blood, isolated PBMCs, or DNA extracted from either of those sample types. What the study reported, not specific to this receptor: How much clinical and demographic metadata was included differed by source and by participant, and the metadata was provided uncurated.

TCRbeta CDR3 regions were amplified from genomic DNA by means of the immunoSEQ Assay, a bias-controlled multiplex PCR. As for the original processing: Within the assay, amplification of reference gene primers was used to estimate how many nucleated cells each sample contained. Sequence reads were collapsed and filtered to measure the absolute abundance of every unique TCRbeta CDR3 rearrangement. Productive Simpson clonality was computed per sample as the square root of Simpson's diversity index over productive rearrangements. TCRdb limited this immuneACCESS table to in-frame rearrangements with V and J called. A share of clones is missing; checked studies link under half to unresolved V genes, and the rest is unexplained. The DNA gave D and trimming, while V, J and clone size come from that table. Counted in this sample were some 130,000 clones; around nine tenths of them appeared once. In total, the top ten clones hold about an eighth of the sample.

The sequenced material came from peripheral blood. The receptor's source is a woman between 65 and 79 years old with COVID-19, enrolled during active disease.

The DNA sequence follows: TGCGCCAGCAGCGTTAGTACGGGGGCCGGGGAGCTGTTTTTT. It specifies CASSVSTGAGELFF. The rearranged segments are TRBV5-1 and TRBJ2-2; D gene: possibly TRBD2, on 6 matching bases. Between the V and J ends, shortened by 4 bases and 6 bases respectively, the junction contains 13 bases. The germline V gene specifies SGHRS as CDR1 and YFSETQ as CDR2. CDR3 length: 14 amino acids, cysteine to phenylalanine. Of all the DNA, just the CDR3 is kept, 42 bases in frame from base 1.